These T cell receptor beta chains were read from a single sample in a study of CD8 T cells in Susac syndrome. TCRdb re-called the immunoSEQ multiplex PCR reads with MiXCR, one entry per CDR3 protein. The sample yields some 180,000 distinct CDR3 sequences, around 93% seen once. Material: CD4+ T cells from PBMCs. These receptors all come from a human donor in good health. The CDR3 runs from the conserved cysteine through the conserved F or W. Each record gives: D gene, V gene, J gene, CDR3 DNA, CDR3 protein. The D gene is left open where the match is weak.

>NA|TRBV29-1|TRBJ1-1
TGCAGCGTTGTGGGTGGGGGGGACACTGAAGCTTTCTTT
CSVVGGGDTEAFF
>NA|TRBV3-1|TRBJ2-1
TGTGCCAGCAGTCACAAACGGGGGAGCTCCTACAATGAGCAGTTCTTC
CASSHKRGSSYNEQFF
>NA|TRBV5-6|TRBJ2-3
TGTGCCAGCAGCTCTCTTAGTGAGGATACGCAGTATTTT
CASSSLSEDTQYF
>NA|TRBV29-1|TRBJ1-4
TGCAGCGCCCTTTCCAGGGGAAAGATGAGGGTTAATGAAAAACTGTTTTTT
CSALSRGKMRVNEKLFF
>NA|TRBV18|TRBJ2-2
TGTGCCAGCCTAGGGGCGAACACCGGGGAGCTGTTTTTT
CASLGANTGELFF
>NA|TRBV5-1|TRBJ1-1
TGCGCCAGCAGCCCGCAGACATCTATGAACACTGAAGCTTTCTTT
CASSPQTSMNTEAFF
>NA|TRBV6-5|TRBJ1-6
TGTGCCAGCAGTTACCGGGGAAGTAATTCACCCCTCCACTTT
CASSYRGSNSPLHF
>NA|TRBV5-1|TRBJ1-2
TGCGCCAGCAGCTTGACGGAGGGGGTTAACTATGGCTACACCTTC
CASSLTEGVNYGYTF
>NA|TRBV18|TRBJ1-2
TGTGCCAGCTCACCACCTACTGGTAGTGGCTACACCTTC
CASSPPTGSGYTF
>TRBD1|TRBV11-1|TRBJ1-1
TGTGCCAGCAGCCCAGAATCGGGACAGGCCGTGCGTGAGGGGTTGATGAACACTGAAGCTTTCTTT
CASSPESGQAVREGLMNTEAFF
>TRBD1|TRBV10-3|TRBJ2-4
TGTGCCATCGCGCGCCCAGACAGGGGAAACATTCAGTACTTC
CAIARPDRGNIQYF
>NA|TRBV7-9|TRBJ1-4
TGTGCCAGCAGCTCCATGACAGGAGCAACGGAAAAACTGTTTTTT
CASSSMTGATEKLFF
>NA|TRBV15|TRBJ2-5
TGTGCCACCAGCAGAGATCGGGCCCAAGAGACCCAGTACTTC
CATSRDRAQETQYF
>TRBD1|TRBV19|TRBJ2-1
TGTGCCATCTCGGACAGGGGAGGCAATGAGCAGTTCTTC
CAISDRGGNEQFF
>NA|TRBV4-1|TRBJ1-5
TGCGCCAGCGGCCAAGCACTAACAGGGATTGGGGGCAATCAGCCCCAGCATTTT
CASGQALTGIGGNQPQHF
>NA|TRBV6-5|TRBJ1-2
TGTGCCAGCAGTTACTCGGGAGGGGCTACGAACTATGGCTACACCTTC
CASSYSGGATNYGYTF
>TRBD1|TRBV29-1|TRBJ1-1
TGCAGCGTTGAAAGGGGGCAGACTGAAGCTTTCTTT
CSVERGQTEAFF
>NA|TRBV28|TRBJ1-1
TGTGCCAGCACGGATCACACTGAAGCTTTCTTT
CASTDHTEAFF
>TRBD1|TRBV20-1|TRBJ2-2
TGCAGTGCTAGAGAAAACAGGGGGAACACCGGGGAGCTGTTTTTT
CSARENRGNTGELFF
>TRBD2|TRBV7-2|TRBJ2-7
TGTGCCAGCAGCCGGGTGGCGGGGGAGTACGAGCAGTACTTC
CASSRVAGEYEQYF
>NA|TRBV10-3|TRBJ2-1
TGTGCCATCAGTGAGGGGGCTCGGGAGCAGTTCTTC
CAISEGAREQFF
>NA|TRBV28|TRBJ1-1
TGTGCCAGCAGTTCCCGACCCACTGAAGCTTTCTTT
CASSSRPTEAFF